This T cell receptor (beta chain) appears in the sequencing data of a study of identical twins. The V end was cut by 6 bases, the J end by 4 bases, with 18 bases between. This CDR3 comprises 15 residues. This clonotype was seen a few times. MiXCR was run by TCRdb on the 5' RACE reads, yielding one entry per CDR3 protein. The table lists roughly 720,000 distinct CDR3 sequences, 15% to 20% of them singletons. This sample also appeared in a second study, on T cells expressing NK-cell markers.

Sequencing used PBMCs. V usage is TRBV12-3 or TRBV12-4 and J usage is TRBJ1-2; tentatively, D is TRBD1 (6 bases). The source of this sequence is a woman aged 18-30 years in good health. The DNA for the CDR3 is TGTGCCAGCAGCGCGGGACAAATTAACGGCTATGGCTACACCTTC. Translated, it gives CASSAGQINGYGYTF.